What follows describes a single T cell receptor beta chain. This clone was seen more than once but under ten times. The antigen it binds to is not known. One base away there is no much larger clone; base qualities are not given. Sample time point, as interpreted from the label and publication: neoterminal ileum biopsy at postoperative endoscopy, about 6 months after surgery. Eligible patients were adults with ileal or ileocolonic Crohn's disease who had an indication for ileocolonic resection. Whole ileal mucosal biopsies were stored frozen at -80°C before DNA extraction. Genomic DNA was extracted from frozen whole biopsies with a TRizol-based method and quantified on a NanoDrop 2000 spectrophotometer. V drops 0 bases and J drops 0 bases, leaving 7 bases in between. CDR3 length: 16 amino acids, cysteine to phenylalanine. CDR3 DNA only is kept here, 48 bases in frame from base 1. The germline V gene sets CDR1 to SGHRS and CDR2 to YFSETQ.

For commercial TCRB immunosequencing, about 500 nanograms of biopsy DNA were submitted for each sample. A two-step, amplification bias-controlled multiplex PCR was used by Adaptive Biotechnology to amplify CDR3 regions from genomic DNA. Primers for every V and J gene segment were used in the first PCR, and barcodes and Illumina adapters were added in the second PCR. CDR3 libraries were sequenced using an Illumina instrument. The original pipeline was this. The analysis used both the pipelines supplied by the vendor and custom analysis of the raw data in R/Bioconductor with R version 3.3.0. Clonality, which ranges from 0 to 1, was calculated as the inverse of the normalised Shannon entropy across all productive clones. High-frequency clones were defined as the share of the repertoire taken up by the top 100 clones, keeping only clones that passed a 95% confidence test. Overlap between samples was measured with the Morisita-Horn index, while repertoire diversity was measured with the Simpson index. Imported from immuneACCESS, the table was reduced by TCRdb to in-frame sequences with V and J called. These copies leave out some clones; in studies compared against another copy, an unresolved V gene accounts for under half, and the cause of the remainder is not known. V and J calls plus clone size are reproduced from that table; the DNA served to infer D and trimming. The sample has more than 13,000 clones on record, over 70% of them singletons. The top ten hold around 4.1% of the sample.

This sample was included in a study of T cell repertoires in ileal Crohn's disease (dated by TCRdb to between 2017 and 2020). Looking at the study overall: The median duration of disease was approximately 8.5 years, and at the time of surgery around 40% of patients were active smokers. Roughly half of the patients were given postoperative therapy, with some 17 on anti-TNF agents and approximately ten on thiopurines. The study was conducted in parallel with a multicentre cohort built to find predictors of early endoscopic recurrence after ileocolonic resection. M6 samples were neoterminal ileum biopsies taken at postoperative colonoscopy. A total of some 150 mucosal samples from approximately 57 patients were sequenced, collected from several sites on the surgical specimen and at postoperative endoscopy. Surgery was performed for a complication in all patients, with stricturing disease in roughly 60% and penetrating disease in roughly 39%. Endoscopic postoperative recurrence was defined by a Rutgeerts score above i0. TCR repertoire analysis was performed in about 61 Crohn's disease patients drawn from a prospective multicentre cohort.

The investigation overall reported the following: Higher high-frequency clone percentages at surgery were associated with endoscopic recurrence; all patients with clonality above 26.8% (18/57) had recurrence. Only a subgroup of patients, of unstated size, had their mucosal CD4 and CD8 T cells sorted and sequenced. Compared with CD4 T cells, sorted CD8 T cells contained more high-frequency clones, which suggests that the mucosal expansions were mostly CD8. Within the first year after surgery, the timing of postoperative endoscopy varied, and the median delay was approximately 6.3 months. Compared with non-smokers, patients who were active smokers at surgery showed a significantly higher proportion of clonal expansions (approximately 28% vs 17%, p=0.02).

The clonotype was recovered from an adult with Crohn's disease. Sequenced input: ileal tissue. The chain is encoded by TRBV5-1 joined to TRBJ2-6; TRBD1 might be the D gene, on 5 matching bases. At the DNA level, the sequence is TGCGCCAGCAGCTTGGGGGGCAGCTCTGGGGCCAACGTCCTGACTTTC. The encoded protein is CASSLGGSSGANVLTF.